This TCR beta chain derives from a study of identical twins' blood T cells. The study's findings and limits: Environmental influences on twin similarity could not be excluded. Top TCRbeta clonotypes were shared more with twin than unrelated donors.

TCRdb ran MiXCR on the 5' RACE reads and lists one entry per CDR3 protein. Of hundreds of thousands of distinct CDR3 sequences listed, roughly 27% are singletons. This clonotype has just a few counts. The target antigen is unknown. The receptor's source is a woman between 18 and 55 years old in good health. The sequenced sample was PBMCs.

The CDR3 region has the DNA TGCGCCAGCAGCTTGGAAAGGCGGGGCTATGGCTACACCTTC. It specifies CASSLERRGYGYTF. The V and J genes are TRBV5-1 and TRBJ1-2, with D hard to call. Germline-derived CDR1 and CDR2 are SGHRS and YFSETQ. V gave up 0 bases and J gave up 4 bases, with 10 bases separating them. This CDR3 region has 14 residues. The whole variable domain, remainder taken from reference TRBV5-1 and TRBJ1-2, is KAGVTQTPRYLIKTRGQQVTLSCSPISGHRSVSWYQQTPGQGLQFLFEYFSETQRNKGNFPGRFSGRQFSNSRSEMNVSTLELGDSALYLCASSLERRGYGYTFGSGTRLTVV.